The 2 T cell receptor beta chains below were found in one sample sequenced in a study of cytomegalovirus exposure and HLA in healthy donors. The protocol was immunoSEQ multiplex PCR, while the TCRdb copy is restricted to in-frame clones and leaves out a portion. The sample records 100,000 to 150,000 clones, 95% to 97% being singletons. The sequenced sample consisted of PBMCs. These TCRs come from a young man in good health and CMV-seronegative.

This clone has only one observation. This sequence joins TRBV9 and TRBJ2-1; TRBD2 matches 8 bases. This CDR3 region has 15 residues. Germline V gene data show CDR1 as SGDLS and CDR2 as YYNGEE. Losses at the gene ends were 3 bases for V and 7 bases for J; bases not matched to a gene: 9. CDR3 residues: CASSETGGHGNEQFF. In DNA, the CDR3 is TGTGCCAGCAGCGAGACGGGAGGGCATGGGAATGAGCAGTTCTTC.

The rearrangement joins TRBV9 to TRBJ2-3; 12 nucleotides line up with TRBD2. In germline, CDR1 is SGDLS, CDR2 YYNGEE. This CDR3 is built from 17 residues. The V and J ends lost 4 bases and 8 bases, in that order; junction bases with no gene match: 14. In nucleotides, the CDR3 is TGTGCCAGCAGCATTGTGACTAGCGGGAGTATGCGGGGTACGCAGTATTTT. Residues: CASSIVTSGSMRGTQYF.